These 17 T cell receptor beta chains originate from one sample sequenced in a study of T-cell reconstitution after alpha-beta-depleted transplantation in children. As it was prepared, the TCRbeta library received unique molecular identifiers. MiXCR, run by TCRdb on the PCR reads, gives a single entry per CDR3 protein. The sample lists roughly 790,000 distinct CDR3 sequences; 16% were seen once. The sequencing used PBMCs, mostly from graft donor cells, collected 360 days after TCRalphabeta/CD19-depleted stem cell transplant. Every receptor here comes from a male patient between 5 and 17 years old who had a stem cell transplant for acute lymphoblastic leukemia, so the T cells may come from the graft donor.

In its sample, this clonotype was seen many times. J is TRBJ2-2 and V is TRBV5-1; maybe TRBD2 (5 bases). CDR3 size: 16 residues. V lost 6 bases and J 5 bases, leaving 20 bases between the germline ends. Germline lookup yields CDR1 SGHRS and CDR2 YFSETQ. CDR3 residues: CASTSAGLRWTGELFF. The CDR3 nucleotides are TGCGCCAGCACCTCCGCGGGTCTAAGGTGGACCGGGGAGCTGTTTTTT.

This clonotype was seen a few times. The chain uses TRBV7-8 and TRBJ2-1; a weak D match, TRBD2 (5 bases). Trimming removed 5 bases from V and 8 bases from J, with 16 bases in between. This CDR3 spans 14 amino acids. CDR1 SGHVS and CDR2 FQNEAQ come from the germline V gene. The CDR3 protein is CASSPTRVSDEQFF. The CDR3 DNA follows: TGTGCCAGCAGCCCTACTAGAGTAAGCGATGAGCAGTTCTTC. The full variable domain, its missing parts supplied by reference TRBV7-8 and TRBJ2-1, is GAGVSQSPRYKVAKRGQDVALRCDPISGHVSLFWYQQALGQGPEFLTYFQNEAQLDKSGLPSDRFFAERPEGSVSTLKIQRTQQEDSAVYLCASSPTRVSDEQFFGPGTRLTVL.

At least ten counts were recorded for this clonotype. The gene calls are TRBV27 and TRBJ2-7; no reliable D call. V was cut by 2 bases and J by 2 bases, with 7 bases left in between. The length of the CDR3 is 13 residues. Per the germline V gene, CDR1 is MNHEY and CDR2 is SMNVEV (reference sequence). The CDR3: CASSLRTTYEQYF. CDR3 coding DNA: TGTGCCAGCAGTTTACGGACCACCTACGAGCAGTACTTC.

This clonotype was seen a few times. The chain is built from TRBV15 and TRBJ2-4; 9 bases map to TRBD1. V was pared by 0 bases and J by 6 bases, with 6 bases of the junction left unmatched. CDR3 length: 16 amino acids. CDR1 and CDR2 (germline): LNHNV, YYDKDF (reference sequence). CDR3: CATSRDPTGGGNIQYF. CDR3 in DNA: TGTGCCACCAGCAGAGATCCGACAGGGGGGGGAAACATTCAGTACTTC.

This clonotype was seen more than once but under ten times. The chain links TRBV20-1 to TRBJ2-2, with 7 bases aligning to TRBD2. Looked up from germline, CDR1 is DFQATT and CDR2 is SNEGSKA (reference sequence). The ends lost 3 bases at V and 3 bases at J; junction bases unmatched: 10. This CDR3 is 16 amino acids long. DNA for the CDR3: TGCAGTGCTAGCCCAGGTAGCGGGTCCCACACCGGGGAGCTGTTTTTT. Encoded protein: CSASPGSGSHTGELFF.

In nucleotides, the CDR3 is TGTGCCAGCAGCCGCTTAACAGGACTAGCGGTCAGGGGAACCACAGATACGCAGTATTTT. Protein: CASSRLTGLAVRGTTDTQYF. The chain joins TRBV12-3 or TRBV12-4 to TRBJ2-3, with 10 bases matching TRBD2. The CDR3 spans 20 residues. V was pared by 6 bases and J by 2 bases, with 20 bases of the junction left unmatched.

This clonotype has a single count. The J gene is TRBJ2-1, the V gene TRBV30; 7 nucleotides align to TRBD1. The J segment lost 8 bases and the V segment lost 4 bases, leaving 8 bases of the junction unmatched. CDR1 and CDR2 (germline): GTSNPN, SVGIG (reference sequence). The CDR3 is 13 residues long. CDR3 sequence reads: CAWTGQDGYEQFF. The DNA for the CDR3 is TGTGCCTGGACCGGACAGGATGGTTATGAGCAGTTCTTC. Filled out from reference TRBV30 and TRBJ2-1, the complete variable domain reads SQTIHQWPATLVQPVGSPLSLECTVEGTSNPNLYWYRQAAGRGLQLLFYSVGIGQISSEVPQNLSASRPQDRQFILSSKKLLLSDSGFYLCAWTGQDGYEQFFGPGTRLTVL.

This clonotype was recorded a few times. The V call is TRBV12-3 or TRBV12-4, the J call TRBJ2-5; D is perhaps TRBD2 (6 bases). The CDR3 consists of 16 residues. The ends were cut back, 5 bases at V and 4 bases at J, with 20 bases in the middle. CDR3 DNA: TGTGCCAGCAGTCTCTGGACTATCCCAGCCCCAGAGACCCAGTACTTC. Its protein is CASSLWTIPAPETQYF.

Concerning this clonotype itself: The junction does not match germline at one end; this may be a read error. The chain carries TRBV12-3 or TRBV12-4 and TRBJ1-5; possible D gene TRBD1, 6 bases. The CDR3 length is 17 residues. This chain's CDR3 is CASCLPLQGLSNQPQHF. CDR3 bases: TGTGCCAGCTGTTTGCCCCTACAGGGACTTAGCAATCAGCCCCAGCATTTT.

This clonotype occurred a few times. The J gene is TRBJ2-7, the V gene TRBV5-1, with 11 bases lining up with TRBD1. The CDR3 sequence is 17 residues long. The germline V gene encodes CDR1 SGHRS and CDR2 YFSETQ. Trimming removed 4 bases from V and 12 bases from J; junction bases left unmatched: 21. The CDR3 DNA sequence: TGCGCCAGCAGCCGAACCACCGGGACAGGGGGACTAGAGGTAATGTACTTC. The encoded protein is CASSRTTGTGGLEVMYF.

At least ten counts were recorded for this clonotype. The chain is built from TRBV7-9 and TRBJ1-1; the D is unclear. Trimming shortened V by 2 bases and J by 0 bases, and 7 bases separated the two germline ends. Germline V gene lookup returns CDR1 SEHNR and CDR2 FQNEAQ (reference sequence). The CDR3 has 14 residues. The CDR3 sequence is CASSLSQMNTEAFF. In nucleotides, the CDR3 is TGTGCCAGCAGCTTAAGTCAGATGAACACTGAAGCTTTCTTT.

This clonotype was seen a handful of times. This chain uses TRBV11-2 with TRBJ2-1, with no clear D. The CDR3 spans 13 residues. Trimming removed 5 bases at V and 5 bases at J, with 10 bases between. Germline V lookup: CDR1 SGHAT, CDR2 FQNNGV. CDR3 residues: CASSASLDNEQFF. CDR3 DNA: TGTGCCAGCAGCGCCTCCTTGGACAATGAGCAGTTCTTC.

This clonotype showed up many times. The CDR3 region is CSARGPGQGRYEQYF. The CDR3 nucleotides are TGCAGTGCTAGGGGACCGGGACAGGGGAGGTACGAGCAGTACTTC. This chain connects TRBV20-1 to TRBJ2-7; TRBD1 matches at 10 bases. V lost 3 bases and J lost 4; bases outside the gene matches: 9. Germline CDR1 reads DFQATT; CDR2 reads SNEGSKA (reference sequence). This CDR3 contains 15 residues.

This clonotype has ten or more counts. In nucleotides, the CDR3 is TGCGCCAGCAGCTTGCACAGGGGTAACACCGGGGAGCTGTTTTTT. The encoded protein is CASSLHRGNTGELFF. The chain is built from TRBV5-1 and TRBJ2-2; 7 nucleotides line up with TRBD1. Trimming at V came to 1 base and at J to 2 bases, leaving 2 bases not matched to a gene. CDR3 length: 15 residues. In germline, CDR1 is SGHRS, CDR2 YFSETQ.

The chain recombines TRBV10-3 with TRBJ2-3, with D perhaps TRBD2 (6 bases). The CDR3 has 13 residues. Germline values: CDR1 ENHRY, CDR2 SYGVKD. V lost 8 bases and J lost 0, with 9 bases in between. The CDR3 nucleotides read TGTGCCATCTGGAGCGGGAGCACAGATACGCAGTATTTT. Translating it yields CAIWSGSTDTQYF.

This sequence joins TRBV5-1 and TRBJ2-1; perhaps TRBD1 as D (6 bases). The CDR3 contains 17 residues. Per germline, CDR1 SGHRS and CDR2 YFSETQ. Trimming shortened V by 0 bases and J by 0 bases, and 13 bases separated the two germline ends. CDR3 sequence: CASSLAGVTYSYNEQFF. As DNA, the CDR3 is TGCGCCAGCAGCTTGGCAGGGGTGACCTACTCCTACAATGAGCAGTTCTTC.

The sample holds a few counts of this clonotype. The chain links TRBV6-1 to TRBJ1-1, with 7 nucleotides matching TRBD1. The CDR3 contains 14 residues. V shed 2 bases, J shed 7 bases, and the junction held 7 bases outside the gene matches. The germline gives CDR1 MNHNS, CDR2 SASEGT. The CDR3 region has the DNA TGTGCCAGCAGTGAACGGAGACGGACAGGTGAAGCTTTCTTT. It translates to CASSERRRTGEAFF.